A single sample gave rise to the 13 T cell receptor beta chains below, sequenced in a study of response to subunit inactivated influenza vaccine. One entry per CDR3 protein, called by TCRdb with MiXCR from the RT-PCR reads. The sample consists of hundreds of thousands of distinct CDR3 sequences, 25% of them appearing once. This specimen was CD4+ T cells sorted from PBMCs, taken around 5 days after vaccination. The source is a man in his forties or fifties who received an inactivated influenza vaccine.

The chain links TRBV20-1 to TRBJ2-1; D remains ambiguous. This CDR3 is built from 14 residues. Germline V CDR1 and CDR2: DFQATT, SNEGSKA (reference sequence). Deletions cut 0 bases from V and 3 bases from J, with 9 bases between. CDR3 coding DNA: TGCAGTGCTAGAGATGGTCCAGGCTACAATGAGCAGTTCTTC. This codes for CSARDGPGYNEQFF.

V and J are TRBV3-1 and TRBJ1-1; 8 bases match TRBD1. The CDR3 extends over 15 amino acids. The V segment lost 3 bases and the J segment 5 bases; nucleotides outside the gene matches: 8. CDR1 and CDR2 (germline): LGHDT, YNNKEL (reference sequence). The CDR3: CASSHARTGQTEAFF. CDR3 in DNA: TGTGCCAGCAGCCACGCCCGGACAGGGCAAACTGAAGCTTTCTTT.

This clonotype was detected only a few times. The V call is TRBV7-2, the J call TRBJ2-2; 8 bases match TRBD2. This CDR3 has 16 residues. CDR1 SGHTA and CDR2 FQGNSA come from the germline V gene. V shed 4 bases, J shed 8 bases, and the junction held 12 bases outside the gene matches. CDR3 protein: CASSSSGGHPSGELFF. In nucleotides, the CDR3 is TGTGCCAGCAGCTCCAGCGGGGGACACCCGAGTGGGGAGCTGTTTTTT.

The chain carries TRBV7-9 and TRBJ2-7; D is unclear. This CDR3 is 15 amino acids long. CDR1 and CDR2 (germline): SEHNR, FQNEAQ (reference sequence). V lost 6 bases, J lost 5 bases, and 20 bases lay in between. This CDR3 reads CASRSPDGPRDEQYF. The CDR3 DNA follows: TGTGCCAGCAGGAGCCCGGACGGGCCTCGGGACGAGCAGTACTTC.

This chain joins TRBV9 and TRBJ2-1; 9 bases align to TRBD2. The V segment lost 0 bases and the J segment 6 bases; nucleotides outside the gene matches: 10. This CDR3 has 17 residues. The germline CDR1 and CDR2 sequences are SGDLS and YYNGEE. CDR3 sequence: CASSVGSRAGGGNEQFF. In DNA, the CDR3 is TGTGCCAGCAGCGTAGGGTCTCGAGCGGGAGGAGGCAATGAGCAGTTCTTC.

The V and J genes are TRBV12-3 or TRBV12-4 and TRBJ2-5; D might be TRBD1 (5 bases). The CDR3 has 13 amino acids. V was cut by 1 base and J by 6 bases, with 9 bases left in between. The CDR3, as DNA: TGTGCCAGCAGTTTAGTAGGGGCAAAGACCCAGTACTTC. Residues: CASSLVGAKTQYF.

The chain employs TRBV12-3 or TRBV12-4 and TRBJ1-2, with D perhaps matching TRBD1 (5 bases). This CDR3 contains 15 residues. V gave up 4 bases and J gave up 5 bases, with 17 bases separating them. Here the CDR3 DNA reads TGTGCCAGCAGTTCATTTTCCGGGACCTCTTATGGCTACACCTTC. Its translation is CASSSFSGTSYGYTF.

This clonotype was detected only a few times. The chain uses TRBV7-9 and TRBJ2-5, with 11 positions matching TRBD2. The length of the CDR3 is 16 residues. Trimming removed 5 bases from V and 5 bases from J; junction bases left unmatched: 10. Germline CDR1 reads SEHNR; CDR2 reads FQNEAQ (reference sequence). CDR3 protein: CASSQTSGRGSETQYF. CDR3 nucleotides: TGTGCCAGCAGCCAAACTAGCGGGAGAGGGTCGGAGACCCAGTACTTC.

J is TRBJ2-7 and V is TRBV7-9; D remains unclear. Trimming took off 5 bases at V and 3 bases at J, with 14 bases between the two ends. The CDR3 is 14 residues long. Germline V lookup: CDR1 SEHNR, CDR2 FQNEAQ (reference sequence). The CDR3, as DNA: TGTGCCAGCAGCGCGACCGGGCGCAACTACGAGCAGTACTTC. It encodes CASSATGRNYEQYF.

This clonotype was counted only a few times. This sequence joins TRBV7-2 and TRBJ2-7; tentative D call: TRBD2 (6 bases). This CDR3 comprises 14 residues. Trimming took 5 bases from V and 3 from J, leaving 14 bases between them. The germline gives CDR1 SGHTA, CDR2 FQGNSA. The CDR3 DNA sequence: TGTGCCAGCAGCCGCCTCCGGGACTTCTACGAGCAGTACTTC. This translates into CASSRLRDFYEQYF.

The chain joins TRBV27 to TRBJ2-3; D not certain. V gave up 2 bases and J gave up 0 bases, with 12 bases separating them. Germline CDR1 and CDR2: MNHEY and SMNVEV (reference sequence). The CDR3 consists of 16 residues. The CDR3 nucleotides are TGTGCCAGCAGTTTAGTCCGGGCACCTAGCACAGATACGCAGTATTTT. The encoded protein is CASSLVRAPSTDTQYF.

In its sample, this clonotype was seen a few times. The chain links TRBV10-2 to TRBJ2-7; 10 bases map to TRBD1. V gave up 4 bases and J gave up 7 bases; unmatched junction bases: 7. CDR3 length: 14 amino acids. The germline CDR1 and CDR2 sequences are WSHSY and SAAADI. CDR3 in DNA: TGCGCCAGCAGTGCGGGACAGGGGTCAAAGGAGCAGTACTTC. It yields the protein CASSAGQGSKEQYF.

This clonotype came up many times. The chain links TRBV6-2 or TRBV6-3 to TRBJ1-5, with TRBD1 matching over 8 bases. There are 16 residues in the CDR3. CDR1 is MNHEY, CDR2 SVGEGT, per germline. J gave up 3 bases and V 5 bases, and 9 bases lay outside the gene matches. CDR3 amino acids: CASSHGTGGANQPQHF. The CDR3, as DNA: TGTGCCAGCAGTCACGGGACAGGTGGTGCCAATCAGCCCCAGCATTTT.